The source of this T cell receptor beta chain is a study of Graves' ophthalmopathy and Graves' hyperthyroidism. The CDR3 is 14 amino acids. V lost 7 bases to trimming and J lost 5 bases; unmatched junction nucleotides: 4. The germline gives CDR1 SNHLY, CDR2 FYNNEI. Clinicians diagnosed using symptoms, serum thyroxine, TRAb, thyroid ultrasound and orbital computed tomography. Researchers took RNA transcripts and amplified TCR beta CDR3 regions from them. Scientists carried out first-round RT-PCR using HTBI primers and then a second-round multiplex PCR. TCRdb re-analysed the multiplex PCR reads in MiXCR, keeping a single row per CDR3 protein. The sample records around 1.1 million distinct CDR3 sequences, about 35% being singletons.

This receptor was taken from an adult man with Graves' hyperthyroidism. The chain has TRBV2 and TRBJ2-7; TRBD2 agrees at 14 bases. What was sequenced was peripheral blood or thyroid tissue (not recorded which). The CDR3 DNA follows: TGTGCCAGCACCGGGACTAGCGGGAGCCACGAGCAGTACTTC. It is translated as CASTGTSGSHEQYF.